Listed here are 15 T cell receptor beta chains from one sample, sequenced in a study of beta chain features in type 1 diabetes. General observations from the study: Within each of all four CD4+ subsets, Type 1 diabetes patients had TCRB CDR3s that were moderately but significantly shorter.

cDNA synthesis used the whole RNA isolate, giving expressed TCRB sequences. The assay was immunoSEQ multiplex PCR, and TCRdb's table has in-frame clones only and misses some. The sample contains roughly 160,000 clones, roughly 8% of which appear only once. Their cognate antigens are unknown. The sample was central memory CD4+ T cells from blood. These receptors came from a woman in her late teens or twenties with type 1 diabetes.

This clone was counted a few times. The genes are TRBV12-5 and TRBJ1-5; perhaps TRBD1 as D (5 bases). Per the germline V gene, CDR1 is LGHNT and CDR2 is FRNRAP. This CDR3 is 14 amino acids long. Trimming cost V 7 bases and J 2 bases, with 12 bases left between them. The CDR3 loop reads CASALGGGNQPQHF. The CDR3, as DNA: TGTGCTAGTGCCCTCGGGGGGGGCAATCAGCCCCAGCATTTT.

V and J are TRBV15 and TRBJ2-6; D gene ambiguous. Between the trimmed V and J ends, which lost 0 bases and 4 bases, there was a span of 10 bases. CDR1 LNHNV and CDR2 YYDKDF come from the germline V gene (reference sequence). The CDR3 length is 16 residues. CDR3 coding DNA: TGTGCCACCAGCAGAGATCGGAGCACCGGGGCCAACGTCCTGACTTTC. Its translation: CATSRDRSTGANVLTF.

This clone has only a few counts. The V gene is TRBV4-1, the J gene TRBJ1-5; D is possibly TRBD1 (5 bases). CDR1 and CDR2 (germline): MGHRA, YSYEKL. The V gene lost 2 bases and the J gene lost 2 bases, with 16 bases spanning the gap. The CDR3 is made up of 17 amino acids. CDR3 sequence (DNA): TGCGCCAGCAGCCAATTGCTGGCAGGGATCGGCAATCAGCCCCAGCATTTT. This translates into CASSQLLAGIGNQPQHF.

In this sample, this clone turned up a few times. This rearrangement joins TRBV5-6 to TRBJ2-1; D is perhaps TRBD1 (5 bases). The CDR3 length is 18 residues. V lost 2 bases and J 1 base, leaving 19 bases between the germline ends. Looked up from germline, CDR1 is SGHDT and CDR2 is YYEEEE. CDR3: CASSLISDKTLSYNEQFF. CDR3 in DNA: TGTGCCAGCAGCTTAATATCGGACAAGACTCTTTCCTACAATGAGCAGTTCTTC.

This clone was counted once. The chain carries TRBV2 and TRBJ2-5; tentative D call: TRBD2 (7 bases). The germline gives CDR1 SNHLY, CDR2 FYNNEI. The V gene lost 7 bases and the J gene lost 4 bases, with 10 bases spanning the gap. The CDR3 contains 12 residues. CDR3 sequence: CASKGGGETQYF. CDR3 nucleotide sequence: TGTGCCAGCAAGGGGGGGGGAGAGACCCAGTACTTC.

V gene TRBV10-3 combines with J gene TRBJ1-2, with 8 bases that match TRBD1. V shed 11 bases and J 0 bases; nucleotides not matched to a gene: 5. This CDR3 contains 13 residues. Germline V gives CDR1 ENHRY, CDR2 SYGVKD. The CDR3 DNA reads as TGTGCCGTCGGGACAGGCGCTAACTATGGCTACACCTTC. This codes for CAVGTGANYGYTF.

This clone was seen more than once but under ten times. V usage is TRBV28 and J usage is TRBJ1-2; 9 nucleotides align to TRBD1. Losses at the gene ends were 6 bases for V and 2 bases for J; bases not matched to a gene: 4. Germline V gives CDR1 MDHEN, CDR2 SYDVKM. The CDR3 runs 14 residues. For the CDR3, the DNA is TGTGCCAGCAGAGGACAGGGGAAAAACTATGGCTACACCTTC. This encodes CASRGQGKNYGYTF.

This clone was picked up a small number of times. In the same sample, other DNA sequences code for this CDR3. CDR3 residues: CASSEWGGTEAFF. In DNA, the CDR3 is TGTGCCAGCAGTGAATGGGGGGGTACTGAAGCTTTCTTT. The rearrangement links TRBV25-1 to TRBJ1-1, with a tentative D call TRBD1 (5 bases). CDR3 length: 13 amino acids. Germline-derived CDR1 and CDR2 are MGHDK and SYGVNS. Trimming took off 1 base at V and 5 bases at J, with 8 bases between the two ends.

V is TRBV29-1 and J is TRBJ2-4, with D possibly TRBD2 on 6 matching bases. Trimming removed 5 bases from V and 6 bases from J, with 11 bases in between. CDR3 size: 12 residues. Germline V gene lookup returns CDR1 SQVTM and CDR2 ANQGSEA. In DNA form, the CDR3 reads TGCAGCGTTAGGAGGGACGGAAACATTCAGTACTTC. Protein sequence: CSVRRDGNIQYF.

Only a few counts were recorded for this clone. V gene TRBV27 combines with J gene TRBJ1-4, with D perhaps TRBD1 (6 bases). The germline gives CDR1 MNHEY, CDR2 SMNVEV (reference sequence). This CDR3 region has 12 residues. V was pared by 6 bases and J by 13 bases, with 15 bases between. The CDR3 sequence is CASRNQQGVLFF. CDR3 bases: TGTGCCAGCAGGAATCAACAGGGAGTACTGTTTTTT.

The J gene is TRBJ2-5, the V gene TRBV25-1, with TRBD1 as a possible D gene (6 bases). The CDR3 has 14 residues. Germline V gene sequence: CDR1 MGHDK, CDR2 SYGVNS. V shed 6 bases and J shed 1 base, with 12 bases lying between them. This chain's CDR3 is CASSTWTVQETQYF. As DNA, the CDR3 is TGTGCCAGCAGCACCTGGACAGTCCAAGAGACCCAGTACTTC.

This chain links TRBV19 with TRBJ1-6; D is unresolved. Germline loops: CDR1 LNHDA, CDR2 SQIVND (reference sequence). The CDR3 sequence is 15 residues long. Trimming stripped 3 bases from V and 7 bases from J, with 13 bases between. The CDR3 DNA follows: TGTGCCAGTAGTATGAGCGGGGTTGGGAATTCACCCCTCCACTTT. This encodes CASSMSGVGNSPLHF.

This clone has ten or more counts. The chain joins TRBV28 to TRBJ2-7, with a tentative D call TRBD1 (5 bases). Trimming removed 6 bases at V and 6 bases at J, with 18 bases between. From germline, CDR1 is MDHEN and CDR2 SYDVKM. CDR3 length: 14 residues. CDR3 in DNA: TGTGCCAGCAGGAAATCCTACGACAGAAGCGAGCAGTACTTC. As protein: CASRKSYDRSEQYF. The whole variable domain, remainder taken from reference TRBV28 and TRBJ2-7, is DVKVTQSSRYLVKRTGEKVFLECVQDMDHENMFWYRQDPGLGLRLIYFSYDVKMKEKGDIPEGYSVSREKKERFSLILESASTNQTSMYLCASRKSYDRSEQYFGPGTRLTVT.

The chain recombines TRBV5-4 with TRBJ2-7; the match to TRBD2 covers 7 bases. Germline CDR1 is SGHNT and CDR2 is YYREEE (reference sequence). This CDR3 has 14 residues. J gave up 2 bases and V 3 bases, and 5 bases lay outside the gene matches. This chain's CDR3 is CASSSPGLPYEQYF. CDR3 DNA: TGTGCCAGCAGCTCTCCGGGACTACCCTACGAGCAGTACTTC.

This clone turned up a few times. The chain carries TRBV14 and TRBJ1-1; no clear D. Trimming pared 0 bases from V and 6 bases from J, leaving 8 bases between. Germline V gene lookup returns CDR1 SGHDN and CDR2 FVKESK. The CDR3 covers 13 residues. CDR3 amino acids: CASSQDLRSEAFF. CDR3 sequence (DNA): TGTGCCAGCAGCCAAGATCTACGTTCTGAAGCTTTCTTT.